The 5 T cell receptor beta chains listed next were all sequenced from one sample in a study of blood T cell repertoires in COVID-19. TCRdb's copy holds only in-frame clones and misses some; the assay was immunoSEQ multiplex PCR. The table shows 150,000 or so clones, with 70% to 90% occurring only once. Sequences were obtained from peripheral blood. The source is a human donor in a cohort sampled during active COVID-19.

V is TRBV29-1 and J is TRBJ1-2; D not resolved. The CDR3 is made up of 10 amino acids. Germline-derived CDR1 and CDR2 are SQVTM and ANQGSEA. Trimming removed 5 bases at V and 2 bases at J, with 3 bases between. The CDR3 region has the DNA TGCAGCGTTTCAAACTATGGCTACACCTTC. Translated: CSVSNYGYTF.

V usage is TRBV24-1 and J usage is TRBJ1-2; 7 nucleotides agree with TRBD1. The V gene's germline CDR1 is KGHDR and CDR2 SFDVKD. V was pared by 0 bases and J by 3 bases, with 0 bases of the junction left unmatched. This CDR3 region has 14 residues. CDR3 amino acids: CATSDLGTDYGYTF. In DNA, the CDR3 is TGTGCCACCAGTGATTTGGGGACAGACTATGGCTACACCTTC.

In this sample, this clone turned up once. V is TRBV25-1 and J is TRBJ2-7, with 11 bases identical to TRBD2. J gave up 4 bases and V 6 bases, and 11 bases lay outside the gene matches. Per germline, CDR1 MGHDK and CDR2 SYGVNS. There are 16 residues in the CDR3. The DNA for the CDR3 is TGTGCCAGCAGGCCTCTCGGGACTAGCGGCTCGTACGAGCAGTACTTC. Translation gives CASRPLGTSGSYEQYF.

The gene calls are TRBV2 and TRBJ1-2; 9 bases line up with TRBD1. V trimming: 4 bases; J trimming: 6 bases; junction bases outside the gene matches: 3. The CDR3 spans 13 residues. CDR1 and CDR2 from the germline V gene are SNHLY and FYNNEI. CDR3 DNA sequence: TGTGCCAGCAGTGTACAGGGGGCGGATGGCTACACCTTC. As protein: CASSVQGADGYTF.

The chain combines TRBV30 with TRBJ1-2; 7 bases align to TRBD1. The germline V gene has CDR1 GTSNPN and CDR2 SVGIG (reference sequence). There are 13 residues in the CDR3. V dropped 2 bases and J dropped 6; count of bases not matched to a gene: 6. The CDR3 region has the DNA TGTGCCTGGAGTCGGGGGCAGGGGGATGGCTACACCTTC. This gives the protein CAWSRGQGDGYTF.